The rows below give T cell receptor beta chains drawn from one sample of a study of T-cell reconstitution after alpha-beta-depleted transplantation in children. One entry per CDR3 protein, called by TCRdb with MiXCR from the PCR reads. Of around 530,000 distinct CDR3 sequences in the sample, 32% are singletons; the top ten hold more than 2%. The sample consisted of PBMCs from the stem cell graft donor, taken from the stem cell graft. Source of these receptors: a human donor who donated a stem cell graft to a child with aplastic anemia. The CDR3 runs from the conserved cysteine through the conserved F or W. A D gene is named only where the DNA matches it firmly. Size is omitted from some rows. Given values are once, few, many or a class for expanded clones.

j_call	d_call	v_call	clone_size	cdr3_nt	cdr3_aa
TRBJ2-7	-	TRBV5-1	many	TGCGCCAGCAGCCGGGACGGGTTCTACGAGCAGTACTTC	CASSRDGFYEQYF
TRBJ1-4	-	TRBV30	-	TGTGCCTGGAGTGTAGTGGGAATTAATGAAAAACTGTTTTTT	CAWSVVGINEKLFF
TRBJ1-5	-	TRBV20-1	-	TGCAGTGCCTTAACCCAGGAACGGAATCAGCCCCAGCATTTT	CSALTQERNQPQHF
TRBJ1-2	TRBD1	TRBV30	few	TGTGCCTGGAGTGTAGTCCAGGGGGATGGCTACACCTTC	CAWSVVQGDGYTF
TRBJ1-1	-	TRBV7-2	-	TGTGCCAGCAGCGCAGATACAGGGAACACTGAAGCTTTCTTT	CASSADTGNTEAFF
TRBJ2-5	-	TRBV4-3	once	TGCGCCAGCAGCCAAGAAGGATCGGGGGAGACCCAGTACTTC	CASSQEGSGETQYF
TRBJ1-1	-	TRBV7-2	few	TGTGCCAGCAGCTTAGCTGGTACTATAGCTTTCTTT	CASSLAGTIAFF
TRBJ2-1	TRBD1	TRBV12-3/TRBV12-4	few	TGTGCCAGCACAACGACAGGGGGCTCCTACAATGAGCAGTTCTTC	CASTTTGGSYNEQFF
TRBJ2-5	TRBD1	TRBV29-1	-	TGCAGCGGCAGGGGGCGGGAGACCCAGTACTTC	CSGRGRETQYF
TRBJ2-7	-	TRBV12-3/TRBV12-4	-	TGTGCCAGCACGCTCCTCCTTGGTTCGGGGGAGCAGTACTTC	CASTLLLGSGEQYF
TRBJ1-5	-	TRBV7-2	few	TGTGCCAGCAGCTTAGGGGACCGTTTGCGCAATCAGCCCCAGCATTTT	CASSLGDRLRNQPQHF